These 32 T cell receptor beta chains were sequenced from one sample in a study of cytomegalovirus exposure and HLA in healthy donors. The primer mix had 60 Vbeta and 13 Jbeta primers. The repertoire was sequenced with immunoSEQ multiplex PCR; TCRdb's copy has only in-frame clones and lacks some. The sample has fewer than 80,000 clones, 60% to 85% seen once. Material: PBMCs. These receptors were collected from a man between 18 and 35 years old in good health and CMV-seronegative.

V usage is TRBV15 and J usage is TRBJ2-2; D remains unclear. Trimming took off 6 bases at V and 1 base at J, with 12 bases between the two ends. This CDR3 is 15 amino acids long. CDR1 and CDR2 from the germline V gene are LNHNV and YYDKDF (reference sequence). The CDR3 here is CATRYGGRNTGELFF. CDR3 in DNA: TGTGCCACCAGGTATGGCGGTAGGAACACCGGGGAGCTGTTTTTT.

The J gene is TRBJ1-6, the V gene TRBV6-4; D gene unclear. CDR3 length: 14 residues. The germline V gene encodes CDR1 MRHNA and CDR2 SNTAGT. Trimming stripped 6 bases from V and 7 bases from J, with 13 bases between. The CDR3 spells CASRDEGGNSPLHF. The CDR3 DNA reads as TGTGCCAGCAGGGACGAGGGAGGGAATTCACCCCTCCACTTT.

The rearrangement joins TRBV11-2 to TRBJ1-5, with 8 positions matching TRBD1. V lost 1 base and J lost 3; bases outside the gene matches: 2. The CDR3 totals 15 residues. Germline CDR1 reads SGHAT; CDR2 reads FQNNGV. In DNA form, the CDR3 reads TGTGCCAGCAGCTTAGGGGGACAGGTCAATCAGCCCCAGCATTTT. Protein product: CASSLGGQVNQPQHF.

The V and J genes are TRBV5-1 and TRBJ2-3, with TRBD2 identical over 9 bases. This CDR3 contains 15 residues. The V and J ends lost 0 bases and 3 bases, in that order; junction bases with no gene match: 2. Germline CDR1 reads SGHRS; CDR2 reads YFSETQ. The CDR3 DNA sequence: TGCGCCAGCAGCTTGGTAACTAGCGGGACAGATACGCAGTATTTT. Translated, it gives CASSLVTSGTDTQYF.

This chain joins TRBV6-5 and TRBJ2-7; D gene unclear. There are 13 residues in the CDR3. CDR1 is MNHEY, CDR2 SVGAGI, per germline. V gave up 6 bases and J gave up 1 base, with 10 bases separating them. This CDR3 reads CASSQEVSYEQYV. In DNA, the CDR3 is TGTGCCAGCAGCCAAGAGGTGTCCTACGAGCAGTACGTC.

J is TRBJ2-1 and V is TRBV7-2, with D unclear. This CDR3 region has 11 residues. V dropped 2 bases and J dropped 8 bases, with 4 bases sitting between them. Germline CDR1 reads SGHTA; CDR2 reads FQGNSA. CDR3 region: CASSLQYEQFF. In DNA, the CDR3 is TGTGCCAGCAGCTTACAGTATGAGCAGTTCTTC.

The J gene is TRBJ2-5, the V gene TRBV28, with 7 bases lining up with TRBD2. The germline V gene encodes CDR1 MDHEN and CDR2 SYDVKM. The CDR3 length is 14 residues. The V segment lost 8 bases and the J segment 5 bases; nucleotides outside the gene matches: 11. For the CDR3, the DNA is TGTGCCAGCCGAAAGGCGGGGGATTCGGAGACCCAGTACTTC. Encoded protein: CASRKAGDSETQYF.

The chain combines TRBV7-2 with TRBJ2-2; maybe TRBD2 (7 bases). Germline-derived CDR1 and CDR2 are SGHTA and FQGNSA. The ends were cut back, 5 bases at V and 3 bases at J, with 16 bases in the middle. This CDR3 has 16 residues. CDR3 residues: CASSLRWGGDTGELFF. CDR3 nucleotides: TGTGCCAGCAGCCTAAGGTGGGGGGGCGACACCGGGGAGCTGTTTTTT.

The chain recombines TRBV27 with TRBJ1-4; D might be TRBD1 (5 bases). CDR3 length: 15 amino acids. V lost 7 bases, J lost 7 bases, and 19 bases lay in between. Germline V CDR1 and CDR2: MNHEY, SMNVEV (reference sequence). CDR3 nucleotides: TGTGCCAGCACCTATCGGGGGGGAGGTAGTGAAAAACTGTTTTTT. Its translation: CASTYRGGGSEKLFF.

V usage is TRBV5-1 and J usage is TRBJ2-1, with 7 bases lining up with TRBD2. Trimming took 5 bases from V and 5 from J; bases not matched to a gene: 13. The CDR3 sequence is 16 residues long. Looked up from germline, CDR1 is SGHRS and CDR2 is YFSETQ. CDR3 protein: CASRKSGTTTNNEQFF. CDR3 bases: TGCGCCAGCAGAAAGTCCGGGACTACTACAAACAATGAGCAGTTCTTC.

The rearrangement links TRBV29-1 to TRBJ1-2; D possibly corresponds to TRBD1 (6 bases). V lost 5 bases to trimming and J lost 6 bases, with 13 bases between them. This CDR3 region has 12 residues. The germline gives CDR1 SQVTM, CDR2 ANQGSEA. The CDR3 region has the DNA TGCAGCGTTCGGGGGGCGCCGAATGGCTACACCTTC. Translation gives CSVRGAPNGYTF. The full variable domain, in which reference TRBV29-1 and TRBJ1-2 provide the parts outside the CDR3, is SAVISQKPSRDICQRGTSLTIQCQVDSQVTMMFWYRQQPGQSLTLIATANQGSEATYESGFVIDKFPISRPNLTFSTLTVSNMSPEDSSIYLCSVRGAPNGYTFGSGTRLTVV.

The V and J genes are TRBV20-1 and TRBJ2-7; 8 bases are shared with TRBD1. This CDR3 is built from 11 residues. Germline V gives CDR1 DFQATT, CDR2 SNEGSKA (reference sequence). This CDR3 reads CSSTGVDEQYF. The CDR3 region has the DNA TGCAGCTCGACAGGGGTTGACGAGCAGTACTTC.

The chain uses TRBV5-4 and TRBJ2-7; a weak D match, TRBD2 (6 bases). The CDR3 sequence is 12 residues long. The germline CDR1 and CDR2 sequences are SGHNT and YYREEE (reference sequence). Here the CDR3 DNA reads TGTGCCAGCAGCCCCGCCCTATATTGGGAGGACGTC. The encoded protein is CASSPALYWEDV.

The chain combines TRBV4-2 with TRBJ2-3; TRBD2 matches at 12 bases. The trim removed 0 bases at V and 0 bases at J, leaving 10 bases unmatched. The germline gives CDR1 LGHNA, CDR2 YNFKEQ. CDR3 size: 20 residues. The CDR3 DNA sequence: TGTGCCAGCAGCCAAGACGGAGGGCCTAGCGGGGGGGGGAGCACAGATACGCAGTATTTT. Amino acids: CASSQDGGPSGGGSTDTQYF.

V usage is TRBV28 and J usage is TRBJ1-2; TRBD1 is a possible D gene (6 bases). The CDR3 spans 14 residues. Trimming left V 2 bases short and J 3 bases short, with 10 bases between. Germline CDR1 reads MDHEN; CDR2 reads SYDVKM. The CDR3 loop is CASSLDAGDYGYTF. The CDR3 nucleotides are TGTGCCAGCAGTTTAGATGCAGGGGACTATGGCTACACCTTC.

J is TRBJ1-1 and V is TRBV4-1, with D maybe TRBD1 (6 bases). The CDR3 is made up of 15 amino acids. Looked up from germline, CDR1 is MGHRA and CDR2 is YSYEKL. With 0 bases removed from V and 4 bases from J, the gap between germline ends came to 12 bases. The CDR3, as DNA: TGCGCCAGCAGCCAAGATGAGGGGGTAGGCACTGAAGCTTTCTTT. It yields the protein CASSQDEGVGTEAFF.

The chain recombines TRBV30 with TRBJ1-4; 8 bases agree with TRBD1. CDR1 and CDR2 from the germline V gene are GTSNPN and SVGIG (reference sequence). V was pared by 4 bases and J by 0 bases, with 1 base of the junction left unmatched. The CDR3 consists of 14 residues. DNA for the CDR3: TGTGCCTGGACAGGGGGCGCAACTAATGAAAAACTGTTTTTT. Its protein is CAWTGGATNEKLFF.

The chain has TRBV19 and TRBJ2-3; TRBD1 matches at 7 bases. J gave up 1 base and V 7 bases, and 11 bases lay outside the gene matches. Germline values: CDR1 LNHDA, CDR2 SQIVND (reference sequence). This CDR3 has 16 residues. CDR3 nucleotides: TGTGCCAGTACCTTACAGGGGATACTGGGCACAGATACGCAGTATTTT. As protein: CASTLQGILGTDTQYF.

The chain recombines TRBV4-1 with TRBJ2-1, with 8 bases matching TRBD1. Germline CDR1 reads MGHRA; CDR2 reads YSYEKL. V lost 6 bases and J lost 5; bases outside the gene matches: 6. CDR3 length: 14 residues. The CDR3 sequence is CASRLTGADNEQFF. Written as DNA, the CDR3 is TGCGCCAGCAGACTGACAGGGGCGGACAATGAGCAGTTCTTC.

This clone was seen only a few times. J is TRBJ1-6 and V is TRBV28, with 11 bases identical to TRBD1. J was trimmed by 7 bases and V by 7 bases; bases with no gene match: 9. Germline values: CDR1 MDHEN, CDR2 SYDVKM. This CDR3 is built from 16 residues. CDR3: CASIEGQGARNSPLHF. In nucleotides, the CDR3 is TGTGCCAGCATCGAAGGACAGGGGGCCCGAAATTCACCCCTCCACTTT. The variable domain in full, with the rest retrieved from reference TRBV28 and TRBJ1-6, is DVKVTQSSRYLVKRTGEKVFLECVQDMDHENMFWYRQDPGLGLRLIYFSYDVKMKEKGDIPEGYSVSREKKERFSLILESASTNQTSMYLCASIEGQGARNSPLHFGNGTRLTVT.

The chain has TRBV27 and TRBJ2-1; perhaps TRBD1 as D (5 bases). The germline V and J ends were trimmed by 4 bases and 12 bases, with 19 bases remaining between them. Germline CDR1 is MNHEY and CDR2 is SMNVEV (reference sequence). The CDR3 is made up of 14 amino acids. The CDR3: CASSSGVGWGMQFF. For the CDR3, the DNA is TGTGCCAGCAGTTCAGGAGTCGGTTGGGGCATGCAGTTCTTC.

The chain employs TRBV5-1 and TRBJ1-1, with D hard to call. CDR3 length: 11 amino acids. Trimming removed 6 bases from V and 8 bases from J, with 11 bases in between. Germline CDR1 and CDR2: SGHRS and YFSETQ. The CDR3 is CASTVGGEAFF. In DNA, the CDR3 is TGCGCCAGCACTGTGGGCGGGGAAGCTTTCTTT.

The V gene is TRBV7-9, the J gene TRBJ1-1; the match to TRBD1 covers 10 bases. Germline V gene data show CDR1 as SEHNR and CDR2 as FQNEAQ (reference sequence). This CDR3 region has 16 residues. Germline trimming cut 5 bases from V and 0 bases from J; bases unmatched to any gene: 6. CDR3: CASSPRTGGLNTEAFF. CDR3 nucleotides: TGTGCCAGCAGCCCCCGGACAGGGGGTTTGAACACTGAAGCTTTCTTT. Supplemented by reference TRBV7-9 and TRBJ1-1, the full variable domain reads DTGVSQNPRHKITKRGQNVTFRCDPISEHNRLYWYRQTLGQGPEFLTYFQNEAQLEKSRLLSDRFSAERPKGSFSTLEIQRTEQGDSAMYLCASSPRTGGLNTEAFFGQGTRLTVV.

This clone came up once. This rearrangement joins TRBV5-8 to TRBJ2-3, with D uncertain. The V gene's germline CDR1 is SGHTS and CDR2 YDEGEE. The CDR3 extends over 13 amino acids. Trimming removed 2 bases from V and 0 bases from J, with 4 bases in between. The CDR3 DNA follows: TGTGCCAGCAGCTTCCGTAGCACAGATACGCAGTATTTT. Encoded protein: CASSFRSTDTQYF.

This clone has only one observation. The chain combines TRBV4-2 with TRBJ2-2; 8 nucleotides match TRBD2. The CDR3 extends over 20 amino acids. J lost 0 bases, V lost 0 bases, and 12 bases had no gene match. Germline V CDR1 and CDR2: LGHNA, YNFKEQ. For the CDR3, the DNA is TGTGCCAGCAGCCAAGAATCGGCGGGGGGATTTGAATCGAACACCGGGGAGCTGTTTTTT. It is translated as CASSQESAGGFESNTGELFF.

The chain carries TRBV5-1 and TRBJ1-1; 8 positions agree with TRBD1. Trimming took 4 bases from V and 0 from J; bases not matched to a gene: 14. The CDR3 totals 18 residues. The germline V gene encodes CDR1 SGHRS and CDR2 YFSETQ. The CDR3 region is CASSPNDRGEDMNTEAFF. CDR3 nucleotides: TGCGCCAGCAGCCCTAATGACAGGGGAGAGGACATGAACACTGAAGCTTTCTTT.

This clone turned up a few times. V and J are TRBV4-3 and TRBJ1-6, with 7 bases matching TRBD1. Unmatched junction bases numbered 8, after V lost 4 bases and J lost 8 bases. This CDR3 has 15 residues. CDR1 and CDR2 (germline): LGHNA, YSLEER. This CDR3 is CASSLNRDRYSPLHF. The DNA for the CDR3 is TGCGCCAGCAGCCTCAACCGGGACAGATATTCACCCCTCCACTTT.

As DNA, the CDR3 is TGTGCCAGCAGCCCCCGGGCGGGGATAACGCAGTATTTT. Protein sequence: CASSPRAGITQYF. This chain uses TRBV7-3 with TRBJ2-3; possible D gene TRBD2, 6 bases. CDR1 and CDR2 from the germline V gene are SGHTA and FQGTGA. This CDR3 is 13 amino acids long. Trimming pared 5 bases from V and 9 bases from J, leaving 15 bases between.

The chain carries TRBV28 and TRBJ2-7, with D perhaps TRBD1 (5 bases). Per the germline V gene, CDR1 is MDHEN and CDR2 is SYDVKM. The V end was cut by 5 bases, the J end by 0 bases, with 8 bases between. This CDR3 is built from 13 residues. The CDR3 here is CASSIDSSYEQYV. CDR3 coding DNA: TGTGCCAGCAGTATTGACAGCTCCTACGAGCAGTACGTC.

V gene TRBV11-3 combines with J gene TRBJ1-5; D gene uncertain. Trimming left V 3 bases short and J 0 bases short, with 9 bases between. Germline-derived CDR1 and CDR2 are SGHNT and YENEEA. There are 15 residues in the CDR3. Here the CDR3 DNA reads TGTGCCAGCAGCTTTACTAGGGATAGCAATCAGCCCCAGCATTTT. The encoded protein is CASSFTRDSNQPQHF.

This clone was counted a few times. The gene calls are TRBV28 and TRBJ1-6, with 9 positions matching TRBD1. Trimming at V came to 7 bases and at J to 7 bases, leaving 5 bases not matched to a gene. Per the germline V gene, CDR1 is MDHEN and CDR2 is SYDVKM. The CDR3 spans 14 residues. CDR3 loop: CASKWTGDNSPLHF. The CDR3 bases are TGTGCCAGCAAATGGACAGGGGACAATTCACCCCTCCACTTT.

The chain combines TRBV5-4 with TRBJ1-1; 7 bases fit TRBD1. With 5 bases clipped from V and 4 bases from J, the junction kept 5 bases outside the gene matches. This CDR3 spans 13 amino acids. Germline V gene data show CDR1 as SGHNT and CDR2 as YYREEE (reference sequence). The CDR3 nucleotides read TGTGCCAGCAGACGGGACAGCCCCACTGAAGCTTTCTTT. It specifies CASRRDSPTEAFF.